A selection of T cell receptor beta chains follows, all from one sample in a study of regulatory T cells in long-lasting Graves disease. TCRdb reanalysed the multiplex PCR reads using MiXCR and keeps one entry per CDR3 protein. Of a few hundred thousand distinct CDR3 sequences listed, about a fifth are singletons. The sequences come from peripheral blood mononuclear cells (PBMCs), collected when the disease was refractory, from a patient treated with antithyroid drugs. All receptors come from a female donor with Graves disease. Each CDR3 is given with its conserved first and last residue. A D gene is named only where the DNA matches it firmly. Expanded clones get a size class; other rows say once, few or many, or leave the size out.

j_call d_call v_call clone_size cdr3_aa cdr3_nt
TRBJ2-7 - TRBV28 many CASIFPGGATNEQYF TGTGCCAGCATTTTCCCAGGGGGGGCGACGAACGAGCAGTACTTC
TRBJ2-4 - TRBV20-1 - CSAPRGEGWVKNIQYF TGCAGTGCCCCCAGGGGGGAGGGTTGGGTCAAAAACATTCAGTACTTC
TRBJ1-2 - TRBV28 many CASSRKLDRRYGYTF TGTGCCAGCAGCCGCAAGTTGGACAGAAGATATGGCTACACCTTC
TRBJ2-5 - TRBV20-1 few CSARRRAGETQYF TGCAGTGCTAGGAGGAGGGCCGGGGAGACCCAGTACTTC
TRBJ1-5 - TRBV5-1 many CASSLTSKPQHF TGCGCCAGCAGCTTAACCAGTAAGCCCCAGCATTTT
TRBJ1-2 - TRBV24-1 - CATSRGFGYGYTF TGTGCCACCAGCAGGGGCTTTGGCTATGGCTACACCTTC
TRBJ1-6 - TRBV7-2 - CASSSDGVGQGLSPLHF TGTGCCAGCAGTTCCGACGGGGTTGGGCAGGGTCTTTCACCCCTCCACTTT
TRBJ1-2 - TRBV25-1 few CASSPQMDVYGYTF TGTGCCAGCAGTCCCCAAATGGATGTCTATGGCTACACCTTC
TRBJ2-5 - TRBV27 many CASRTTGTETQYF TGTGCCAGCAGGACCACAGGGACGGAGACCCAGTACTTC
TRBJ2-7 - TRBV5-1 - CASSLAIDSPTYEQYF TGCGCCAGCAGCTTGGCCATAGACTCCCCGACCTACGAGCAGTACTTC
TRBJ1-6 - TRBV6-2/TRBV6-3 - CASSYENAPLHF TGTGCCAGCAGTTACGAGAATGCACCCCTCCACTTT
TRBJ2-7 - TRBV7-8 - CASSPAGGHYEQYF TGTGCCAGCAGCCCCGCCGGGGGGCACTACGAGCAGTACTTC
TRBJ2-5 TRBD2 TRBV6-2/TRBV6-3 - CASSYLAGGPETQYF TGTGCCAGCAGTTACCTAGCGGGGGGGCCGGAGACCCAGTACTTC
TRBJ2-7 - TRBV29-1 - CSAKGLESYEQYF TGCAGCGCGAAGGGACTGGAAAGCTACGAGCAGTACTTC
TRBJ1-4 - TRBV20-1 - CSAGVDSINEKLFF TGCAGTGCTGGGGTGGACAGTATAAATGAAAAACTGTTTTTT
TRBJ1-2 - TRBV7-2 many CASSLAIRPGDGYTF TGTGCCAGCAGCTTAGCTATCCGGCCGGGGGATGGCTACACCTTC
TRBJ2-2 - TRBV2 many CASRLDSNTGELFF TGTGCCAGCAGGCTTGACTCGAACACCGGGGAGCTGTTTTTT
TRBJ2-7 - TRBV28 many CASRQVYEQYF TGTGCCAGTAGACAGGTATACGAGCAGTACTTC
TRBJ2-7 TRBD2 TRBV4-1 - CASSPSGSGGYEQYF TGCGCCAGCAGCCCCTCGGGTAGCGGGGGATACGAGCAGTACTTC
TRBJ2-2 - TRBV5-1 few CASSLNGDTGELFF TGCGCCAGCAGCTTGAACGGGGACACCGGGGAGCTGTTTTTT
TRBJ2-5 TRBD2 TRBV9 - CASGRGAGEGETQYF TGTGCCAGCGGCCGAGGGGCGGGAGAAGGGGAGACCCAGTACTTC
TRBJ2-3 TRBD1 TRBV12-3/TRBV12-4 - CASSSWDRYTDTQYF TGTGCCAGCAGTTCATGGGACAGGTACACAGATACGCAGTATTTT
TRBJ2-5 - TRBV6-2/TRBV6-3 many CASSVPGRGQETQYF TGTGCCAGCAGTGTCCCGGGTCGGGGACAAGAGACCCAGTACTTC
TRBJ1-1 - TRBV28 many CASSLDRLWTEAFF TGTGCCAGCAGTTTAGACAGACTCTGGACTGAAGCTTTCTTT
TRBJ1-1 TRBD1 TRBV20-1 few CSAPGQGRDTEAFF TGCAGTGCTCCGGGACAGGGTAGGGACACTGAAGCTTTCTTT
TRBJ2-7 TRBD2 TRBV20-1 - CSAGQSGDPYEQYF TGCAGTGCTGGCCAGAGCGGGGATCCCTACGAGCAGTACTTC
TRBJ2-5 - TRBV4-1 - CASSRSGLSETQYF TGCGCCAGCAGCCGATCGGGGCTCTCAGAGACCCAGTACTTC
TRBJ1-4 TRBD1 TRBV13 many CASSHATGGATNEKLFF TGTGCCAGCAGCCACGCTACAGGGGGCGCAACTAATGAAAAACTGTTTTTT
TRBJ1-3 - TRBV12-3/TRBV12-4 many CASSLLYLTGNTIYF TGTGCCAGCAGTTTATTGTATTTGACTGGAAACACCATATATTTT
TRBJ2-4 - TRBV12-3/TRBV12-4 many CASTIAKNIQYF TGTGCCAGCACAATAGCCAAAAACATTCAGTACTTC
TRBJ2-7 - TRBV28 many CASTPAGTAAYEQYF TGTGCCAGCACTCCCGCCGGGACGGCTGCTTACGAGCAGTACTTC
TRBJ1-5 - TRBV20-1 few CSARDRGFGNQPQHF TGCAGTGCTAGAGATAGAGGGTTCGGCAATCAGCCCCAGCATTTT